Shown below are 16 T cell receptor beta chains from a single sample sequenced in a study of shared clonotypes between healthy human individuals. Here immunoSEQ multiplex PCR was the method, and the copy in TCRdb shows in-frame clones only, minus some. The sample has hundreds of thousands of clones, about 92% seen once. Selected positively for CCR7 and CD45RO-negative, naive CD8 cells excluded terminally differentiated effector memory CD45RA+ cells. Sequencing used naive CD8+ T cells sorted from blood. These receptors were obtained from a man in his thirties or forties in good health.

The J gene is TRBJ2-3, the V gene TRBV7-2; D uncertain. Trimming stripped 5 bases from V and 6 bases from J, with 18 bases between. The CDR3 is 15 amino acids. Germline loops: CDR1 SGHTA, CDR2 FQGNSA. The chain's CDR3 is CASSRGGPRVDTQYF. DNA for the CDR3: TGTGCCAGCAGCCGCGGCGGACCTCGTGTCGATACGCAGTATTTT.

This clone was recorded once. Here the CDR3 reads CASSLALGQLNYNEQFF. Written as DNA, the CDR3 is TGTGCCAGCAGCTTGGCCTTAGGACAACTAAATTACAATGAGCAGTTCTTC. The chain uses TRBV5-4 and TRBJ2-1; perhaps TRBD1 as D (5 bases). V lost 0 bases to trimming and J lost 4 bases, with 17 bases between them. The CDR3 extends over 17 amino acids. Germline V lookup: CDR1 SGHNT, CDR2 YYREEE (reference sequence).

The gene calls are TRBV27 and TRBJ2-7; 7 nucleotides match TRBD2. The CDR3 loop spans 12 amino acids. Germline V gives CDR1 MNHEY, CDR2 SMNVEV (reference sequence). J was trimmed by 4 bases and V by 4 bases; bases with no gene match: 1. The CDR3 DNA sequence: TGTGCCAGCAGTTCAGCGGGATACGAGCAGTACTTC. This codes for CASSSAGYEQYF.

This chain uses TRBV4-3 with TRBJ1-1; D is ambiguous. The CDR3 extends over 14 amino acids. Trimming cost V 4 bases and J 8 bases, with 17 bases left between them. In germline, CDR1 is LGHNA, CDR2 YSLEER. CDR3 region: CASSLKPVGREAFF. As DNA, the CDR3 is TGCGCCAGCAGCCTGAAGCCGGTTGGGAGGGAAGCTTTCTTT.

The rearrangement joins TRBV6-6 to TRBJ2-7, with D perhaps TRBD1 (5 bases). The V end lost 0 bases, the J end lost 9 bases, and 15 bases lay between the germline ends. Germline-derived CDR1 and CDR2 are MNHNY and SVGAGI (reference sequence). The CDR3 length is 14 residues. CDR3 sequence: CASSYSIEQGGQYF. DNA of the CDR3: TGTGCCAGCAGTTACTCGATAGAGCAGGGCGGGCAGTACTTC.

The chain uses TRBV19 and TRBJ2-7; 8 nucleotides match TRBD1. Trimming at V came to 3 bases and at J to 0 bases, leaving 4 bases not matched to a gene. CDR1 and CDR2 from the germline V gene are LNHDA and SQIVND (reference sequence). The CDR3 covers 15 residues. CDR3 sequence: CASSIGTGVSYEQYF. CDR3 in DNA: TGTGCCAGTAGTATTGGGACAGGTGTCTCCTACGAGCAGTACTTC.

With regard to this clone: The junction does not match germline at one end; this may be a read error. The rearrangement uses TRBV7-9 and TRBJ2-7, with 8 bases fitting TRBD2. The CDR3 is 16 residues long. The V gene's germline CDR1 is SEHNR and CDR2 FQNEAQ (reference sequence). The CDR3 nucleotides are TGTGCCAGCAGCCTAGCGGGCAGGGGATTTTCCTACGAGCAGTACTTC. Amino acids: CASSLAGRGFSYEQYF.

With regard to this clone: The identical CDR3 is also encoded by other nucleotide sequences in the sample. The rearrangement uses TRBV27 and TRBJ2-7, with TRBD2 matching over 14 bases. CDR3 length equals 15 residues. The germline gives CDR1 MNHEY, CDR2 SMNVEV (reference sequence). With 6 bases clipped from V and 3 bases from J, the junction kept 4 bases outside the gene matches. The CDR3 sequence: CASSYGTSGSYEQYF. The CDR3 DNA follows: TGTGCCAGCAGCTACGGGACTAGCGGGAGCTACGAGCAGTACTTC.

The rearrangement links TRBV11-2 to TRBJ2-1; D is unclear. The CDR3 has 13 amino acids. From germline, CDR1 is SGHAT and CDR2 FQNNGV. Trimming removed 0 bases at V and 10 bases at J, with 10 bases between. CDR3 bases: TGTGCCAGCAGCTTAGATCCACCGGAGGAGCAGTTCTTC. It yields the protein CASSLDPPEEQFF.

This sequence joins TRBV27 and TRBJ2-7; a weak D match, TRBD2 (6 bases). Per the germline V gene, CDR1 is MNHEY and CDR2 is SMNVEV (reference sequence). The CDR3 has 15 amino acids. The germline V and J ends were trimmed by 0 bases and 3 bases, with 12 bases remaining between them. CDR3 protein: CASSLSAGGFYEQYF. The CDR3 DNA reads as TGTGCCAGCAGTTTATCAGCGGGTGGTTTCTACGAGCAGTACTTC.

The chain has TRBV5-1 and TRBJ2-7; D gene uncertain. The CDR3 spans 12 residues. Germline V lookup: CDR1 SGHRS, CDR2 YFSETQ. The V end lost 3 bases, the J end lost 2 bases, and 6 bases lay between the germline ends. CDR3 in amino acids: CASSSQTYEQYF. The DNA of the CDR3 is TGCGCCAGCAGCTCCCAAACCTACGAGCAGTACTTC.

The chain is built from TRBV15 and TRBJ1-2; D is unclear. The CDR3 extends over 15 amino acids. The germline CDR1 and CDR2 sequences are LNHNV and YYDKDF (reference sequence). Deletions cut 5 bases from V and 3 bases from J, with 16 bases between. The CDR3 region has the DNA TGTGCCACCAGCTCTTCCGAGATTATGTACTATGGCTACACCTTC. Its protein is CATSSSEIMYYGYTF. Full variable domain (missing parts from reference TRBV15 and TRBJ1-2): DAMVIQNPRYQVTQFGKPVTLSCSQTLNHNVMYWYQQKSSQAPKLLFHYYDKDFNNEADTPDNFQSRRPNTSFCFLDIRSPGLGDTAMYLCATSSSEIMYYGYTFGSGTRLTVV.

The chain is built from TRBV2 and TRBJ2-3, with 7 bases fitting TRBD1. The CDR3 is 14 amino acids. Trimming took 7 bases from V and 2 from J; bases not matched to a gene: 6. Germline V gene data show CDR1 as SNHLY and CDR2 as FYNNEI. The CDR3 loop reads CASIGEGATDTQYF. The DNA for the CDR3 is TGTGCCAGCATTGGCGAGGGGGCCACAGATACGCAGTATTTT.

V and J are TRBV28 and TRBJ2-7; 10 bases line up with TRBD2. With V trimmed by 3 bases and J by 4 bases, 9 bases remained unmatched. The CDR3 has 16 residues. CDR1 is MDHEN, CDR2 SYDVKM, per germline. CDR3 nucleotide sequence: TGTGCCAGCAGTTTTAGGCTAGCGGGAGAGGTATACGAGCAGTACTTC. Its translation: CASSFRLAGEVYEQYF.

This chain connects TRBV7-9 to TRBJ2-6, with unresolved D. CDR1 SEHNR and CDR2 FQNEAQ come from the germline V gene (reference sequence). This CDR3 is built from 18 residues. The V end was cut by 5 bases, the J end by 1 base, with 18 bases between. The CDR3 DNA follows: TGTGCCAGCAGCCCCCCCCGGCTAGGTGGTTCTGGGGCCAACGTCCTGACTTTC. It codes for CASSPPRLGGSGANVLTF.

In DNA, the CDR3 is TGTGCCAGCACCAAATTTAGCGTTAGCACAGATACGCAGTATTTT. Residues: CASTKFSVSTDTQYF. The rearrangement links TRBV7-9 to TRBJ2-3, with a weak D call TRBD2 (5 bases). V gave up 7 bases and J gave up 0 bases, with 14 bases separating them. The CDR3 consists of 15 residues. CDR1 is SEHNR, CDR2 FQNEAQ, per germline (reference sequence). The whole variable domain, remainder taken from reference TRBV7-9 and TRBJ2-3, is DTGVSQNPRHKITKRGQNVTFRCDPISEHNRLYWYRQTLGQGPEFLTYFQNEAQLEKSRLLSDRFSAERPKGSFSTLEIQRTEQGDSAMYLCASTKFSVSTDTQYFGPGTRLTVL.